These 18 T cell receptor beta chains came from one sample sequenced in a study of T cells expressing NK-cell markers. After re-calling the 5' RACE reads, TCRdb lists one entry per CDR3 protein, DNA absent. Its clone listing holds about 20,000 distinct CDR3 sequences. Sequencing was carried out using blood T cells: a sorted CD56 or NKG2C T cell subset, CD4+ or CD8+ T cells, or bulk PBMC T cells (not recorded which). Every receptor here comes from a man aged 18-75 years in good health.

The chain links TRBV27 to TRBJ1-4; the D gene TCRdb calls, TRBD1, cannot be checked with no DNA. Per germline, CDR1 MNHEY and CDR2 SMNVEV (reference sequence). The CDR3 has 15 residues. CDR3: CASSLTGQGYEKLFF.

The chain is built from TRBV5-5 and TRBJ2-6; the TRBD1 assignment by TCRdb is unverifiable without DNA. This CDR3 is built from 14 residues. CDR1 and CDR2 (germline): SGHKS, YYEKEE (reference sequence). This CDR3 reads CASSPDIGANVLTF.

V gene TRBV7-8 combines with J gene TRBJ2-5; TCRdb returns TRBD1, unconfirmable since there is no DNA. The CDR3 sequence is 14 residues long. Germline CDR1 SGHVS, CDR2 FQNEAQ. CDR3 protein: CASFGGSGAKTQYF.

The chain links TRBV28 to TRBJ2-1; TCRdb proposes TRBD1, but this gene call is untestable without DNA. Germline lookup yields CDR1 MDHEN and CDR2 SYDVKM. This CDR3 contains 14 residues. The CDR3 sequence is CASRRVGGNNEQFF.

The rearrangement joins TRBV6-4 to TRBJ2-3; TCRdb gives TRBD1 as the D gene, but with no DNA this cannot be confirmed. Germline assignment: CDR1 MRHNA and CDR2 SNTAGT. There are 14 residues in the CDR3. The CDR3 region is CASSPRPSTDTQYF.

The CDR3 loop is CASSPSPGGEAEAFF. The chain carries TRBV5-1 and TRBJ1-1; checking the TCRdb D call of TRBD1 is not possible without DNA. CDR1 SGHRS and CDR2 YFSETQ come from the germline V gene. The CDR3 has 15 amino acids.

The chain has TRBV7-2 and TRBJ2-4; the D call from TCRdb, TRBD1, cannot be confirmed without DNA. The CDR3 length is 15 residues. CDR1 and CDR2 from the germline V gene are SGHTA and FQGNSA. The CDR3 protein is CASSFTYRGGDIQYF.

The chain uses TRBV28 and TRBJ2-1; the TRBD2 assignment by TCRdb is unverifiable without DNA. The CDR3 runs to 15 residues. The V gene's germline CDR1 is MDHEN and CDR2 SYDVKM. CDR3 loop: CASRPGIAGGNEQFF.

The chain uses TRBV20-1 and TRBJ2-1; TCRdb's D call of TRBD1 is untestable without DNA. The CDR3 length is 15 residues. Germline V gene sequence: CDR1 DFQATT, CDR2 SNEGSKA (reference sequence). The CDR3 is CSATGVAGADNEQFF.

The chain uses TRBV6-5 and TRBJ2-1; TCRdb picks TRBD1, but there is no DNA to check that call. The CDR3 contains 14 residues. Germline assignment: CDR1 MNHEY and CDR2 SVGAGI. The chain's CDR3 is CASSFGQGRYEQFF.

This rearrangement joins TRBV4-3 to TRBJ1-4; TCRdb lists TRBD1, though no DNA is available to test this call. This CDR3 spans 16 amino acids. Germline V gives CDR1 LGHNA, CDR2 YSLEER. The CDR3: CASSQDQGAFGEKLFF.

The J gene is TRBJ1-5, the V gene TRBV6-1; TCRdb's D call, TRBD1, is unchecked because there is no DNA. Germline CDR1 is MNHNS and CDR2 is SASEGT. This CDR3 has 14 residues. CDR3: CASINRQGWNPQHF.

The V call is TRBV7-2, the J call TRBJ2-3. The CDR3 is 14 residues long. The germline V gene has CDR1 SGHTA and CDR2 FQGNSA. CDR3 in amino acids: CASSLRRNTDTQYF.

The V gene is TRBV28, the J gene TRBJ2-3; the D call from TCRdb, TRBD1, cannot be confirmed without DNA. Germline V gives CDR1 MDHEN, CDR2 SYDVKM. The CDR3 totals 15 residues. This CDR3 is CASSPIGQVTDTQYF.

CDR3 amino acids: CSAADANTEAFF. The chain is built from TRBV20-1 and TRBJ1-1. This CDR3 region has 12 residues. Germline V gives CDR1 DFQATT, CDR2 SNEGSKA (reference sequence).

The chain employs TRBV5-1 and TRBJ1-3. The CDR3 is made up of 15 amino acids. Germline CDR1 is SGHRS and CDR2 is YFSETQ. The CDR3 loop reads CASSLSGSSGNTIYF.

The V and J genes are TRBV2 and TRBJ1-5. CDR1 is SNHLY, CDR2 FYNNEI, per germline. The CDR3 covers 15 residues. The CDR3 spells CASSGVGDSNQPQHF.

The CDR3 loop is CASSPLGEPGNTIYF. This chain links TRBV18 with TRBJ1-3; the TCRdb call, TRBD1, lacks DNA for checking. CDR3 length: 15 amino acids. CDR1 and CDR2 (germline): KGHSH, LQKENI.